This T cell receptor (beta chain) comes out of a study of T cell responses to AZD1222 COVID-19 vaccine. Study findings and constraints: In a largely white British group with more females than males, clonal diversity was possibly underestimated.

The CDR3 extends over 16 amino acids. V lost 4 bases, J lost 3 bases, and 11 bases stayed unmatched. Germline assignment: CDR1 SGHRS and CDR2 YFSETQ. The sample holds one count of this clone. Its antigen is not known. Generated by immunoSEQ multiplex PCR, the TCRdb table keeps only in-frame clones and is missing some. The sample has some 170,000 clones, roughly 88% seen once. The V and J genes are TRBV5-1 and TRBJ2-7; 9 bases match TRBD1. The clonotype was recovered from an adult who received the AZD1222 COVID-19 vaccine. The sequenced sample was peripheral blood, obtained 28 days after the second AZD1222 dose. The CDR3 spells CASSPRDRARDYEQYF. For the CDR3, the DNA is TGCGCCAGCAGCCCCCGGGACAGGGCCCGGGACTACGAGCAGTACTTC.